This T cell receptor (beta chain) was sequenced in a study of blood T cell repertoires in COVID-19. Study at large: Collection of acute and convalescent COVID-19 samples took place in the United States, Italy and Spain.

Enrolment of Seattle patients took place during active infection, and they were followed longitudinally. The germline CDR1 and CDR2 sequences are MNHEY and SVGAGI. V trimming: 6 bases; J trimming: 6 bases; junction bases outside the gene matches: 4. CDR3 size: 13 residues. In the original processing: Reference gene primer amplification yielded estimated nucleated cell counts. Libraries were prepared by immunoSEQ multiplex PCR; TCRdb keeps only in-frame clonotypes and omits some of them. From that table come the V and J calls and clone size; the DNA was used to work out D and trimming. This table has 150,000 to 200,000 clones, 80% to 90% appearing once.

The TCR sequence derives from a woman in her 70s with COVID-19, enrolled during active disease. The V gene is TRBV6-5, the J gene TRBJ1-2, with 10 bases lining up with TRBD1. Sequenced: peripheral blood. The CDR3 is CASSWDRGDGYTF. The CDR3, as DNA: TGTGCCAGCAGCTGGGACAGGGGTGATGGCTACACCTTC.